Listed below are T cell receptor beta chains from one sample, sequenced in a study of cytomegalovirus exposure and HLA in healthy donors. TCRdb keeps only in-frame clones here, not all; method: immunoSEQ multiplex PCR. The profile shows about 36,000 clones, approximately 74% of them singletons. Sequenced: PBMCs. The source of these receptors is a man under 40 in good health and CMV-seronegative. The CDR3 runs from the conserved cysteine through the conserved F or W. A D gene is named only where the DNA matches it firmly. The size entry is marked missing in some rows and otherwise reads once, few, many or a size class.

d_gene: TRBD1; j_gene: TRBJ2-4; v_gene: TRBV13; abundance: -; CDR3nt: TGTGCCAGCACTAAAGGGGGACAGAAAAACATTCAGTACTTC; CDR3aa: CASTKGGQKNIQYF
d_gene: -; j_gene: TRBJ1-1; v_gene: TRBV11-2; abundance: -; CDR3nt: TGTGCCAGCAGCCGAGGTCGGGGCACTGAAGCTTTCTTT; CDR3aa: CASSRGRGTEAFF
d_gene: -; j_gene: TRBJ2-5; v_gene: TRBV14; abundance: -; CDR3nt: TGTGCCAGCAGCCAAGCGGGACTCTTGGGGGAGACCCAGTACTTC; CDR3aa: CASSQAGLLGETQYF
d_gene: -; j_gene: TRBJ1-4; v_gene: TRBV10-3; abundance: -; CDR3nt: TGTGCCATCAGTGAAGGGAGGGACGAAAAACTGTTTTTT; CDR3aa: CAISEGRDEKLFF
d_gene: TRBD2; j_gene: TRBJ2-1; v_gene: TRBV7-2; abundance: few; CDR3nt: TGTGCCAGCAGTCAGAGGGGGGCTAGCGGGTCCTACAATGAGCAGTTCTTC; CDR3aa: CASSQRGASGSYNEQFF
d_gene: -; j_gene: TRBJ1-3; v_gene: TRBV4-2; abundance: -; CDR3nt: TGTGCCAGCAGCCAAGATACTAGAGGTTCGTCGGGCTCTGGAAACACCATATATTTT; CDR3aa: CASSQDTRGSSGSGNTIYF
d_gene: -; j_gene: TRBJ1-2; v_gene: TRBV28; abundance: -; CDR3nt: TGTGCCAGCAGCAAGAATCCCGAGTATGGCTACACCTTC; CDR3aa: CASSKNPEYGYTF
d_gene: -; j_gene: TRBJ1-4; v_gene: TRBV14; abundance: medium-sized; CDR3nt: TGTGCCAGCAGCCCTAATAATGAAAAACTGTTTTTT; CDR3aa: CASSPNNEKLFF
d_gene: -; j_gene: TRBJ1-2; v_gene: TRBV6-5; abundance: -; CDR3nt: TGTGCCAGCAGGAAAGGGGGAGTAAATGGCTACACCTTC; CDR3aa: CASRKGGVNGYTF
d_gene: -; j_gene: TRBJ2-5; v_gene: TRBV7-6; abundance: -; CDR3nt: TGTGCCAGCAGCTTAGGCGTGGATTCTGGGAGACAAGAGACCCAGTACTTC; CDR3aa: CASSLGVDSGRQETQYF
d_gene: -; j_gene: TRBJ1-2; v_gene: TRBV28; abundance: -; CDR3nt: TGTGCCAGCAGTTTCCGGGTCTATGGCTACACCTTC; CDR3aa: CASSFRVYGYTF
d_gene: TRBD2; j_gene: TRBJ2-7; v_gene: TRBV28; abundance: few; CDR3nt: TGTGCCAGCAGCCCGCCGGGGGGTAGATACTACGAGCAGTACTTC; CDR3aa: CASSPPGGRYYEQYF
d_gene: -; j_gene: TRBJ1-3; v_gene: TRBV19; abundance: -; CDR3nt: TGTGCCAGTAGTAAGGGGGCTGGAAACACCATATATTTT; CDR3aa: CASSKGAGNTIYF
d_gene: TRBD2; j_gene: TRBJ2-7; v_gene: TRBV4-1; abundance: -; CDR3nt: TGCGCCAGCAGCCAACCTTATAGCGGGAGAACCTACGAGCAGTACTTC; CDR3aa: CASSQPYSGRTYEQYF
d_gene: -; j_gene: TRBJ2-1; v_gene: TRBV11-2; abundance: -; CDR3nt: TGTGCCAGCAGCTCGAGACCAGGGACTGTTGGGCAGTTCTTC; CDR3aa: CASSSRPGTVGQFF
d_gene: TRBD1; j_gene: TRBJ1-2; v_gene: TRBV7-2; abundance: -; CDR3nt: TGTGCCAGCAGCTTACGACAGGGGGCCAAATATGGCTACACCTTC; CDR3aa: CASSLRQGAKYGYTF
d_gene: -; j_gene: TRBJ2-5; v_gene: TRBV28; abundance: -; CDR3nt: TGTGCCAGCAGTTCCCCGGACTACTACCAAGAGACCCAGTACTTC; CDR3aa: CASSSPDYYQETQYF
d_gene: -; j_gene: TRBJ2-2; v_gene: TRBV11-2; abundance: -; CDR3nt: TGTGCCAGCAGCTATGTCGGGAGCTCCACCGGGGAGCTGTTTTTT; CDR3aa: CASSYVGSSTGELFF
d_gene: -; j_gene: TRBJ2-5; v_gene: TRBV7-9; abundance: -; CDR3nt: TGTGCCAGCAGCACCGACAGACACCAAGAGACCCAGTACTTC; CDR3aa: CASSTDRHQETQYF
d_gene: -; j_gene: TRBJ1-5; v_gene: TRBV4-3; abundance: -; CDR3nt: TGCGCCAGCAGCCCCTGGGCGGGGGGCAATCAGCCCCAGCATTTT; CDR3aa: CASSPWAGGNQPQHF
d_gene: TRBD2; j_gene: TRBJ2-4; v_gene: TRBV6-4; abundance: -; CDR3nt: TGTGCCAGCAGCCTTACTAGCGGGGGCCTCGATATTCAGTACTTC; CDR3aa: CASSLTSGGLDIQYF
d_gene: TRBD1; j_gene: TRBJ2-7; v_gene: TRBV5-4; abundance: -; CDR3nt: TGTGCCAGCAGCCCGGGACAGGGTCCCTACGAGCAGTACTTC; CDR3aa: CASSPGQGPYEQYF
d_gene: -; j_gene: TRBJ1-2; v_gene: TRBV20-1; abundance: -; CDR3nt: TGCAGTGCTTACCAGAACTATGGCTACACCTTC; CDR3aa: CSAYQNYGYTF
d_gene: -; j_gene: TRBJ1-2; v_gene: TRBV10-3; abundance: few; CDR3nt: TGTGCCATCAGGATAGGACAGTATGGCTACACCTTC; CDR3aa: CAIRIGQYGYTF
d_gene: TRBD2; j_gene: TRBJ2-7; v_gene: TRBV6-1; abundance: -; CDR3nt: TGTGCCAGCAGAGTCAGCGGGAGGAACTCCTACGAGCAGTACTTC; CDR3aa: CASRVSGRNSYEQYF
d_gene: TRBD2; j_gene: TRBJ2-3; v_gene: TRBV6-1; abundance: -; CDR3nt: TGTGCCAGCAACCGACTAGCGGGGTGGACAGATACGCAGTATTTT; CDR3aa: CASNRLAGWTDTQYF
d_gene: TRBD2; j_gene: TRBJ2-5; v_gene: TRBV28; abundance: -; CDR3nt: TGTGCCAGCTACGGGACTAGAGGGGTCGAGACCCAGTACTTC; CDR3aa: CASYGTRGVETQYF
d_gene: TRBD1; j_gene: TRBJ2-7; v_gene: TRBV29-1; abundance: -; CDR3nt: TGCAGCATAATACCGGGACAGGGAAACTACGAGCAGTACTTC; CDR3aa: CSIIPGQGNYEQYF
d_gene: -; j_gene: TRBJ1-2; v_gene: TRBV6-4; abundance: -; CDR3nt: TGTGCCAGCAGTGCCGCTCGGGGGGTGAGCTACACCTTC; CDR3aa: CASSAARGVSYTF
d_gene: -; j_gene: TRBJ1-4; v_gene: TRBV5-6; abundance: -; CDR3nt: TGTGCCAGCACCCAGGGACATCCTAATGAAAAACTGTTTTTT; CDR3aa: CASTQGHPNEKLFF
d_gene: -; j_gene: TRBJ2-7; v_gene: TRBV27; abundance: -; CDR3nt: TGTGCCAGCAGTTTAACAGAGAGCTCCTACGAGCAGTACTTC; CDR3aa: CASSLTESSYEQYF
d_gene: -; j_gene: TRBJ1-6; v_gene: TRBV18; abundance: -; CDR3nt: TGTGCCAGCTCAGACACAGGGTTAAGTTCACCCCTCCACTTT; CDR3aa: CASSDTGLSSPLHF
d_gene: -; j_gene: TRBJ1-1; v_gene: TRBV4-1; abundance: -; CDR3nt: TGCGCCAGCAGCCAAGCAGGCCTGAACACTGAAGCTTTCTTT; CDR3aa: CASSQAGLNTEAFF
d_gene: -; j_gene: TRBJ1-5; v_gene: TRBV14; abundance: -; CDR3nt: TGTGCCAGCAGCCAAGTCGTGAGTTATAGCAATCAGCCCCAGCATTTT; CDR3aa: CASSQVVSYSNQPQHF
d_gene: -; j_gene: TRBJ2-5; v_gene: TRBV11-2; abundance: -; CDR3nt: TGTGCCAGCAGCTTAAGCCCTGGAGGCAAGTACTTC; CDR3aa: CASSLSPGGKYF
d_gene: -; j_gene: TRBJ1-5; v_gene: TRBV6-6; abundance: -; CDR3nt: TGTGCCAGCAGTTATGGACGGGCCGGGGATCAGCCCCAGCATTTT; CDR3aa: CASSYGRAGDQPQHF
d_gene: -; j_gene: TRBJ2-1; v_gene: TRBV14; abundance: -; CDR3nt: TGTGCCAGCAGCCAAGGGGGACTTTACAATGAGCAGTTCTTC; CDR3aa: CASSQGGLYNEQFF
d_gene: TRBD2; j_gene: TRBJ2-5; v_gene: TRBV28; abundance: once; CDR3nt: TGTGCCAGCAGTTTACGGGGGGGAGGCAGGGAGACCCAGTACTTC; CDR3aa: CASSLRGGGRETQYF
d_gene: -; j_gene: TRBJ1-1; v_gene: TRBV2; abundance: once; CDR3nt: TGTGCCAGCAGTGTGGACAGTGAAGCTTTCTTT; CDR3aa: CASSVDSEAFF
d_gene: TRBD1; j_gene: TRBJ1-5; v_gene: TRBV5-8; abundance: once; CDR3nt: TGTGCCAGCAGCTCGAGGGGGCACCTTAGCAATCAGCCCCAGCATTTT; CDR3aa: CASSSRGHLSNQPQHF
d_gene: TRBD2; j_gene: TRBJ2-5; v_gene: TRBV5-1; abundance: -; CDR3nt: TGCGCCAGCAGCCGAAGGTCTAGCGGGGGGATGAAACAAGAGACCCAGTACTTC; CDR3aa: CASSRRSSGGMKQETQYF
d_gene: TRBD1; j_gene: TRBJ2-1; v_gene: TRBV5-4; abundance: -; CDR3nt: TGTGCCAGCAGCTCCGGGACAGGGGGTTTGAATGAGCAGTTCTTC; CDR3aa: CASSSGTGGLNEQFF
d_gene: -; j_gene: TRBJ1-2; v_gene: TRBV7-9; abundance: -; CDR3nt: TGTGCCAGCAGCTCCGCCTCAGTTGGCTACACCTTC; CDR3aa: CASSSASVGYTF
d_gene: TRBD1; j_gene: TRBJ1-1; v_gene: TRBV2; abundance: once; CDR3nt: TGTGCCAGCAGTCGGACAGGGAGTACTGAAGCTTTCTTT; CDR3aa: CASSRTGSTEAFF
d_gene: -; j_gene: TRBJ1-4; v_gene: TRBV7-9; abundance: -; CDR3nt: TGTGCCAGCAATAAGGACAACCTAATTGAAAAACTGTTTTTT; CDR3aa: CASNKDNLIEKLFF
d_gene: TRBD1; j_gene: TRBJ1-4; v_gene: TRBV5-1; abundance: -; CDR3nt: TGCGCCAGCAGCTTGACAGGGGCTGGTGAAAAACTGTTTTTT; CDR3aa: CASSLTGAGEKLFF
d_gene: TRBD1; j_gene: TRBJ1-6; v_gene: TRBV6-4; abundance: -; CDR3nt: TGTGCCATGGACAGGGAGGGGGTCCCCCTCCACTTT; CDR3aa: CAMDREGVPLHF
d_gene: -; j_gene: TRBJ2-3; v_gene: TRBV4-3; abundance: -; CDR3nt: TGCGCCAGCAGCCAAGATACCAGGACAGATACGCAGTATTTT; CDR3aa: CASSQDTRTDTQYF
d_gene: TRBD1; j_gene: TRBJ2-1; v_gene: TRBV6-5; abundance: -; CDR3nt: TGTGCCAGCAGGGGGACAGGGGCAGCGAATGAGCAGTTCTTC; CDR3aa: CASRGTGAANEQFF
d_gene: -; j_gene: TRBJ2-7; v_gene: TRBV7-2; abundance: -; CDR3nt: TGTGCCAGCAGCTCGCGACGGACTGGCTCCTACGAGCAGTACTTC; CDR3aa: CASSSRRTGSYEQYF
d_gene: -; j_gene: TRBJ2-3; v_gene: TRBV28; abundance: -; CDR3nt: TGTGCCAGCAGTACAGCCCGCACAGATACGCAGTATTTT; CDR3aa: CASSTARTDTQYF
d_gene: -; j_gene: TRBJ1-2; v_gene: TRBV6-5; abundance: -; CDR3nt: TGTGCCAGCAGACAGGGAGATGGCTACACCTTC; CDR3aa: CASRQGDGYTF
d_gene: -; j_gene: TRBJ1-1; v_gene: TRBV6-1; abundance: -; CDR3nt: TGTGCCAGCACCCCACAGATCCCTCCCGCTGAAGCTTTCTTT; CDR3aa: CASTPQIPPAEAFF
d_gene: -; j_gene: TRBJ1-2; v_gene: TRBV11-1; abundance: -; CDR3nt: TGTGCCAGCAGCTTGTCAGACAGCTATGGCTACACCTTC; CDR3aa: CASSLSDSYGYTF
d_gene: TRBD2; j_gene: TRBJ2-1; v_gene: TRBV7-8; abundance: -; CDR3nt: TGTGCCAGCAGCTTAGGGACTAGCGGGGGGATAGGGTTCTTC; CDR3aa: CASSLGTSGGIGFF